Shown below are 26 T cell receptor beta chains from a single sample sequenced in a study of blood T cell repertoires in COVID-19 (dated by TCRdb to the early 2020s). Preparation of the library involved the immunoSEQ multiplex PCR assay. TCRdb took this table from immuneACCESS and kept in-frame rearrangements with V and J called. Such tables lack part of the clones; where checked against another copy, unresolved V genes explain under half of the gap, and the rest is unexplained. Here the sample has some 670,000 clones; around 90% occur a single time. Over 0.2% of the sample belongs to the ten largest clones. The sequenced sample consisted of peripheral blood. These receptors were taken from a woman aged 18-29 years with acute or convalescent COVID-19.

The J gene is TRBJ2-1, the V gene TRBV19; D might be TRBD1 (7 bases). CDR1 is LNHDA, CDR2 SQIVND, per germline (reference sequence). V shed 4 bases and J shed 8 bases, with 15 bases lying between them. The length of the CDR3 is 14 residues. CDR3 in amino acids: CASSTGDRVDEQFF. CDR3 nucleotides: TGTGCCAGTAGTACGGGAGACAGGGTAGATGAGCAGTTCTTC.

The chain uses TRBV5-5 and TRBJ2-7; tentatively, D is TRBD1 (6 bases). Germline CDR1 reads SGHKS; CDR2 reads YYEKEE (reference sequence). V shed 5 bases and J shed 3 bases, with 12 bases lying between them. This CDR3 comprises 13 residues. CDR3 bases: TGTGCCAGCAGAGGGACATACTACTACGAGCAGTACTTC. Amino acid sequence: CASRGTYYYEQYF.

The chain couples TRBV5-1 to TRBJ1-4; TRBD1 matches at 7 bases. The CDR3 totals 15 residues. The V gene end was trimmed by 4 bases and the J gene end by 7 bases; junction bases not matched to a gene: 10. CDR1 SGHRS and CDR2 YFSETQ come from the germline V gene. The CDR3 loop reads CASSTLTGTGEKLFF. CDR3 sequence (DNA): TGCGCCAGCAGCACCCTGACAGGGACGGGTGAAAAACTGTTTTTT.

This clone appeared once. The chain joins TRBV2 to TRBJ1-4, with D possibly TRBD1 on 5 matching bases. The CDR3 consists of 15 residues. Germline CDR1 SNHLY, CDR2 FYNNEI. Trimming removed 3 bases at V and 3 bases at J, with 11 bases between. The CDR3 region is CASSEKGMANEKLFF. CDR3 in DNA: TGTGCCAGCAGTGAGAAGGGGATGGCTAATGAAAAACTGTTTTTT.

The chain couples TRBV5-4 to TRBJ2-7; the match to TRBD1 covers 9 bases. The germline V gene has CDR1 SGHNT and CDR2 YYREEE (reference sequence). The trim removed 4 bases at V and 2 bases at J, leaving 4 bases unmatched. The CDR3 has 14 residues. The CDR3 loop is CASSPGQGPYEQYF. As DNA, the CDR3 is TGTGCCAGCAGCCCGGGACAGGGCCCCTACGAGCAGTACTTC.

The chain is built from TRBV19 and TRBJ2-3, with 7 nucleotides matching TRBD2. V gave up 7 bases and J gave up 5 bases; unmatched junction bases: 6. CDR1 is LNHDA and CDR2 is SQIVND in the germline V gene (reference sequence). This CDR3 contains 13 residues. The CDR3 nucleotides read TGTGCCAGTACAGCTAGCGGAGGAGATACGCAGTATTTT. Amino acid sequence: CASTASGGDTQYF.

This chain connects TRBV5-4 to TRBJ2-2; 7 nucleotides match TRBD1. The CDR3 extends over 14 amino acids. V lost 3 bases to trimming and J lost 7 bases; unmatched junction nucleotides: 6. From germline, CDR1 is SGHNT and CDR2 YYREEE (reference sequence). For the CDR3, the DNA is TGTGCCAGCAGCTCGACACAGGGGAGCGGGGAGCTGTTTTTT. Translation: CASSSTQGSGELFF.

The rearrangement uses TRBV19 and TRBJ1-1; 11 positions agree with TRBD1. CDR1 and CDR2 from the germline V gene are LNHDA and SQIVND (reference sequence). The length of the CDR3 is 14 residues. Trimming at V came to 7 bases and at J to 4 bases, leaving 5 bases not matched to a gene. CDR3 amino acids: CASTRTGGLTEAFF. CDR3 sequence (DNA): TGTGCCAGTACCCGGACAGGGGGCCTCACTGAAGCTTTCTTT.

The chain has TRBV29-1 and TRBJ2-1; D is possibly TRBD2 (6 bases). The CDR3 runs 14 residues. The germline gives CDR1 SQVTM, CDR2 ANQGSEA. V was trimmed by 7 bases and J by 0 bases, leaving 13 bases between them. The CDR3: CSASRGSSYNEQFF. In DNA form, the CDR3 reads TGCAGCGCGTCTCGGGGGAGCTCCTACAATGAGCAGTTCTTC.

The chain is built from TRBV24-1 and TRBJ2-1, with a weak D call TRBD2 (6 bases). CDR3 length: 13 amino acids. Trimming removed 1 base at V and 7 bases at J, with 7 bases between. The germline V gene encodes CDR1 KGHDR and CDR2 SFDVKD. The CDR3 DNA is TGTGCCACCAGTGATTTTCGGGGGAATGAGCAGTTCTTC. Its protein is CATSDFRGNEQFF.

V usage is TRBV2 and J usage is TRBJ2-5, with TRBD1 identical over 9 bases. With 8 bases clipped from V and 5 bases from J, the junction kept 12 bases outside the gene matches. CDR1 is SNHLY and CDR2 is FYNNEI in the germline V gene. The CDR3 has 15 residues. The CDR3 region has the DNA TGTGCCAGCGCACCTTGGACAGGGGATGGGGAGACCCAGTACTTC. Residues: CASAPWTGDGETQYF.

The chain employs TRBV7-9 and TRBJ2-1; TRBD2 might be the D (5 bases). The CDR3 runs 15 residues. From germline, CDR1 is SEHNR and CDR2 FQNEAQ (reference sequence). V was clipped by 0 bases and J by 3 bases, with 9 bases between them. CDR3 in amino acids: CASSLAGSHYNEQFF. The CDR3 nucleotides are TGTGCCAGCAGCTTAGCAGGGAGCCACTACAATGAGCAGTTCTTC.

The J gene is TRBJ1-6, the V gene TRBV7-9; 9 bases match TRBD1. With V trimmed by 7 bases and J by 7 bases, 11 bases remained unmatched. The germline gives CDR1 SEHNR, CDR2 FQNEAQ (reference sequence). The CDR3 is 16 amino acids. CDR3 nucleotide sequence: TGTGCCAGCACCGGACAGGGGACTTTCTCGAATTCACCCCTCCACTTT. It is translated as CASTGQGTFSNSPLHF.

The chain uses TRBV4-3 and TRBJ1-1, with D unclear. V was clipped by 0 bases and J by 2 bases, with 13 bases between them. The CDR3 loop spans 16 amino acids. Germline CDR1 and CDR2: LGHNA and YSLEER. CDR3 residues: CASSQDRSGPNTEAFF. The DNA for the CDR3 is TGCGCCAGCAGCCAAGATAGGTCAGGTCCCAACACTGAAGCTTTCTTT.

This rearrangement joins TRBV7-2 to TRBJ2-4; 8 bases agree with TRBD2. CDR3 length equals 15 residues. Germline V lookup: CDR1 SGHTA, CDR2 FQGNSA. The V segment lost 0 bases and the J segment 3 bases; nucleotides outside the gene matches: 1. For the CDR3, the DNA is TGTGCCAGCAGCTTAGCTAGCGGGGTCAAAAACATTCAGTACTTC. It specifies CASSLASGVKNIQYF.

The V and J genes are TRBV5-1 and TRBJ1-1; D is possibly TRBD1 (6 bases). CDR1 SGHRS and CDR2 YFSETQ come from the germline V gene. Between the trimmed V and J ends, which lost 4 bases and 7 bases, there was a span of 20 bases. CDR3 length equals 15 residues. The CDR3 DNA reads as TGCGCCAGCAGCCCGGCCGAGGGTGGACAGCTTGAAGCTTTCTTT. Residues: CASSPAEGGQLEAFF.

This clone showed up just once. The chain links TRBV14 to TRBJ1-2, with D tentatively TRBD1 (6 bases). Trimming stripped 4 bases from V and 0 bases from J, with 6 bases between. The CDR3 covers 13 residues. CDR1 is SGHDN and CDR2 is FVKESK in the germline V gene. The CDR3 is CASSRTANYGYTF. The CDR3 nucleotides read TGTGCCAGCAGCCGGACAGCTAACTATGGCTACACCTTC.

The V gene is TRBV27, the J gene TRBJ1-2, with TRBD1 identical over 7 bases. Germline V gives CDR1 MNHEY, CDR2 SMNVEV (reference sequence). The CDR3 has 12 amino acids. The junction had 1 base not matched to a gene; V was cut back by 2 bases and J by 7 bases. DNA for the CDR3: TGTGCCAGCAGTTTAAGGGGGCGTGGCTACACCTTC. Translation gives CASSLRGRGYTF.

The DNA of the CDR3 is TGTGCCAGCAAGGCAGGGGACAACTATGGCTACACCTTC. Translation gives CASKAGDNYGYTF. The chain recombines TRBV27 with TRBJ1-2; D possibly corresponds to TRBD1 (6 bases). V lost 7 bases to trimming and J lost 2 bases, with 11 bases between them. The CDR3 is 13 residues long. Germline-derived CDR1 and CDR2 are MNHEY and SMNVEV (reference sequence).

The chain links TRBV19 to TRBJ2-7; 12 bases are shared with TRBD1. Trimming took 0 bases from V and 11 from J; bases not matched to a gene: 2. This CDR3 contains 13 residues. The germline CDR1 and CDR2 sequences are LNHDA and SQIVND (reference sequence). The CDR3 protein is CASSIEGTGGKYF. Written as DNA, the CDR3 is TGTGCCAGTAGTATAGAAGGGACAGGGGGCAAGTACTTC. The full variable domain, with the rest looked up from reference TRBV19 and TRBJ2-7, is DGGITQSPKYLFRKEGQNVTLSCEQNLNHDAMYWYRQDPGQGLRLIYYSQIVNDFQKGDIAEGYSVSREKKESFPLTVTSAQKNPTAFYLCASSIEGTGGKYFGPGTRLTVT.

The gene calls are TRBV29-1 and TRBJ2-1; D not resolved. The V and J ends lost 5 bases and 7 bases respectively, with 15 bases between them. CDR3 length: 13 residues. CDR1 and CDR2 (germline): SQVTM, ANQGSEA. CDR3 amino acids: CSVFRIPLNEQFF. CDR3 bases: TGCAGCGTTTTCAGAATTCCTTTGAATGAGCAGTTCTTC.

V is TRBV9 and J is TRBJ1-1, with no clear D. V was clipped by 3 bases and J by 0 bases, with 6 bases between them. This CDR3 contains 13 residues. The germline CDR1 and CDR2 sequences are SGDLS and YYNGEE. The CDR3 region is CASSADMNTEAFF. The CDR3 DNA sequence: TGTGCCAGCAGCGCCGACATGAACACTGAAGCTTTCTTT.

The gene calls are TRBV28 and TRBJ1-5; TRBD1 is a possible D gene (6 bases). Per germline, CDR1 MDHEN and CDR2 SYDVKM. The V end lost 7 bases, the J end lost 1 base, and 17 bases lay between the germline ends. The CDR3 length is 16 residues. DNA for the CDR3: TGTGCCAGCACCCACTCCGGGACACCAAGCAATCAGCCCCAGCATTTT. Translation: CASTHSGTPSNQPQHF.

The V call is TRBV5-1, the J call TRBJ1-2, with 7 bases fitting TRBD1. The CDR3 extends over 17 amino acids. Trimming removed 3 bases from V and 4 bases from J; junction bases left unmatched: 15. Germline V lookup: CDR1 SGHRS, CDR2 YFSETQ. Here the CDR3 DNA reads TGCGCCAGCAGCTCCTATCCGGACAGGATACTGCTCTATGGCTACACCTTC. Translating it yields CASSSYPDRILLYGYTF.

This chain connects TRBV4-2 to TRBJ1-1; TRBD1 might be the D (5 bases). The CDR3 totals 11 residues. V dropped 4 bases and J dropped 10 bases, with 10 bases sitting between them. Germline lookup yields CDR1 LGHNA and CDR2 YNFKEQ. The CDR3 reads CASSPGRGAFF. In DNA, the CDR3 is TGTGCCAGCAGCCCAGGGCGAGGAGCTTTCTTT.

The chain has TRBV7-9 and TRBJ1-1; 10 positions agree with TRBD1. The CDR3 loop spans 17 amino acids. Germline CDR1 is SEHNR and CDR2 is FQNEAQ (reference sequence). Trimming took 5 bases from V and 1 from J; bases not matched to a gene: 10. This chain's CDR3 is CASSGGHRDRGNTEAFF. Written as DNA, the CDR3 is TGTGCCAGCAGCGGGGGCCATAGGGACAGGGGGAACACTGAAGCTTTCTTT.